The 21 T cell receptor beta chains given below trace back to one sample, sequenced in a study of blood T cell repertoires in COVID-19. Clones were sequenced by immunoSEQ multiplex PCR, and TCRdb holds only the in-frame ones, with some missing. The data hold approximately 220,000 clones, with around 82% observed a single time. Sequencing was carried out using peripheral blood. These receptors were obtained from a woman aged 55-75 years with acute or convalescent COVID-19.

For the CDR3, the DNA is TGTGCCAGCAGTTACTATAGCAGTGAGCAGTTCTTC. It specifies CASSYYSSEQFF. The rearrangement joins TRBV6-6 to TRBJ2-1; D ambiguous. This CDR3 is 12 amino acids long. Germline values: CDR1 MNHNY, CDR2 SVGAGI (reference sequence). With 1 base removed from V and 9 bases from J, the gap between germline ends came to 7 bases.

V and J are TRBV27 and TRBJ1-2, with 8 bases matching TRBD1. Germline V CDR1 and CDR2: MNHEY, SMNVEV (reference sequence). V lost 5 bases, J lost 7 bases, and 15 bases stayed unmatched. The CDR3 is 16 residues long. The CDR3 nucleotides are TGTGCCAGCAGTCCAACCCTTCAGGGGGCGCAGGGTGGCTACACCTTC. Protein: CASSPTLQGAQGGYTF.

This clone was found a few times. In DNA, the CDR3 is TGTGCCTGGAGTAAGGGACTAGCGGGGGGCTCGGGGACCGGGGAGCTGTTTTTT. It encodes CAWSKGLAGGSGTGELFF. The V and J genes are TRBV30 and TRBJ2-2; 15 bases are a match to TRBD2. Germline CDR1 is GTSNPN and CDR2 is SVGIG (reference sequence). The CDR3 length is 18 residues. The ends lost 2 bases at V and 5 bases at J; junction bases unmatched: 9.

CDR3: CASSRDRGQAGYTF. In DNA form, the CDR3 reads TGCGCCAGCAGCCGGGACAGGGGTCAGGCTGGCTACACCTTC. The rearrangement joins TRBV5-1 to TRBJ1-2, with 10 bases that match TRBD1. Unmatched junction bases numbered 7, after V lost 4 bases and J lost 7 bases. The CDR3 has 14 residues. The V gene's germline CDR1 is SGHRS and CDR2 YFSETQ.

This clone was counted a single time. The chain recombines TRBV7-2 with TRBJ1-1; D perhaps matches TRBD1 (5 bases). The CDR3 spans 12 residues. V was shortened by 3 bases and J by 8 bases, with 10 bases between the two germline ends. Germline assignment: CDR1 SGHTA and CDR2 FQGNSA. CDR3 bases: TGTGCCAGCAGCTTGCCGGGGGGGGAAGCTTTCTTT. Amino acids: CASSLPGGEAFF.

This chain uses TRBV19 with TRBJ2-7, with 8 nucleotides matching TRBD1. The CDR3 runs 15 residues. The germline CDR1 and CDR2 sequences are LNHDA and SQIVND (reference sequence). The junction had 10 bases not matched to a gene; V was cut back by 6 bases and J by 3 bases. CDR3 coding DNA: TGTGCCAGTAGCCCTCGGAGACAGGGGATCTACGAGCAGTACTTC. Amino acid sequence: CASSPRRQGIYEQYF.

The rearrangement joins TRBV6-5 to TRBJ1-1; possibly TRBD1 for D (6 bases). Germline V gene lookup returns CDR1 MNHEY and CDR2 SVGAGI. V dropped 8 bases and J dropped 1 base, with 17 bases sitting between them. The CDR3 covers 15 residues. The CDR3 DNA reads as TGTGCCAGCGGCCGATTTGACAGGACGAACACTGAAGCTTTCTTT. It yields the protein CASGRFDRTNTEAFF.

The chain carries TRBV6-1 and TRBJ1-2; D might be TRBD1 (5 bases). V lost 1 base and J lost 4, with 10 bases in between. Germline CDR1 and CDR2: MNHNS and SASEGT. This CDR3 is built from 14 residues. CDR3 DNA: TGTGCCAGCAGTGAAGGGGGGGAAAGCTATGGCTACACCTTC. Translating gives CASSEGGESYGYTF.

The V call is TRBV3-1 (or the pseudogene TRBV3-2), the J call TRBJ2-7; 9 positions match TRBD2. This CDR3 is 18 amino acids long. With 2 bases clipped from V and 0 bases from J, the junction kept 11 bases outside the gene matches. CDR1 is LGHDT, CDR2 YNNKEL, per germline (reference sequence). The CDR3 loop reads CASSQRNSGGQSSYEQYF. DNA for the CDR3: TGTGCCAGCAGCCAAAGGAATAGCGGGGGCCAGAGCTCCTACGAGCAGTACTTC.

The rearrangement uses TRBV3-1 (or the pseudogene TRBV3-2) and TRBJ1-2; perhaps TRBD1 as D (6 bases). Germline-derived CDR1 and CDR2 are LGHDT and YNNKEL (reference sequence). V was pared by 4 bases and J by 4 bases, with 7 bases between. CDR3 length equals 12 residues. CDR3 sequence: CASSPTGYGYTF. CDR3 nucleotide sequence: TGTGCCAGCAGCCCGACAGGCTATGGCTACACCTTC.

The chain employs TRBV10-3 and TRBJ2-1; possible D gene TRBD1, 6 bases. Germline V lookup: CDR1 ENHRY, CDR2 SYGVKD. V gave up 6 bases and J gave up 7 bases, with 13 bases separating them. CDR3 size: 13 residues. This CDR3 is CAISPNRDNEQFF. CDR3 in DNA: TGTGCCATCAGCCCAAACAGGGATAATGAGCAGTTCTTC.

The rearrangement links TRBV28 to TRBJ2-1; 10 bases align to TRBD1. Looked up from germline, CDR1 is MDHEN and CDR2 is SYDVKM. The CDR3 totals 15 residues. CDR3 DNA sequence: TGTGGGACTACTATCGGGGACAGGGGTTACAATGAGCAGTTCTTC. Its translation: CGTTIGDRGYNEQFF.

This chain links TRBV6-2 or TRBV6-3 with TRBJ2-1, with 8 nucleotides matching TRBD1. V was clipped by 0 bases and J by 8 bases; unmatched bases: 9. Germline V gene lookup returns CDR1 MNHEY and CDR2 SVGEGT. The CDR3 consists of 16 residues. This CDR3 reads CASSYSGTGILDEQFF. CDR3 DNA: TGTGCCAGCAGTTACTCAGGGACAGGAATATTAGATGAGCAGTTCTTC.

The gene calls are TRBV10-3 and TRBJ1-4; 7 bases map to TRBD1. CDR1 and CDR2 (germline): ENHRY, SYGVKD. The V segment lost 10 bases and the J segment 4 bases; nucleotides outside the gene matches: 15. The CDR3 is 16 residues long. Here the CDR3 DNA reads TGTGCCAGCTCCCACATGCCAGGGGGTATTAATGAAAAACTGTTTTTT. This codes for CASSHMPGGINEKLFF.

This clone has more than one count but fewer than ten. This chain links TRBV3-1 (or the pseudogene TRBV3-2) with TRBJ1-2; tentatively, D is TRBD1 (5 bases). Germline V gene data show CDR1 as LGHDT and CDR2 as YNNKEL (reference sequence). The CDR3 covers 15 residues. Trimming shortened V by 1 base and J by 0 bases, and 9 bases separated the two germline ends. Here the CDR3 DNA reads TGTGCCAGCAGCCAAGGGGCAGGGACTAACTATGGCTACACCTTC. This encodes CASSQGAGTNYGYTF.

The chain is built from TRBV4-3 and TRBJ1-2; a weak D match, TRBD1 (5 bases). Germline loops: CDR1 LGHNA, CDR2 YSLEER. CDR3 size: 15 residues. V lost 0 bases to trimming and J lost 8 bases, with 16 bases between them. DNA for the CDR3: TGCGCCAGCAGCCAAGATTCTGGGGCGCGCTGGGGCTACACCTTC. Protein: CASSQDSGARWGYTF.

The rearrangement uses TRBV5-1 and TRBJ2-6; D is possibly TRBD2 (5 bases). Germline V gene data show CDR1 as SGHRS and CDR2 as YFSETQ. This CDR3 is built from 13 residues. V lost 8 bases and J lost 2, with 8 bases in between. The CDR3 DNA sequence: TGCGCCAGTCAGGAGGCTGGGGCCAACGTCCTGACTTTC. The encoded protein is CASQEAGANVLTF.

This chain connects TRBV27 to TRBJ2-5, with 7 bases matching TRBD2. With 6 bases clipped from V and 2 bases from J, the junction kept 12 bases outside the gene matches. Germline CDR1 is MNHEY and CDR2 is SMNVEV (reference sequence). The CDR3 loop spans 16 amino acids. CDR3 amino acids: CASRSFGGGRQETQYF. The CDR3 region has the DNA TGTGCCAGCAGGTCTTTTGGGGGGGGAAGACAAGAGACCCAGTACTTC.

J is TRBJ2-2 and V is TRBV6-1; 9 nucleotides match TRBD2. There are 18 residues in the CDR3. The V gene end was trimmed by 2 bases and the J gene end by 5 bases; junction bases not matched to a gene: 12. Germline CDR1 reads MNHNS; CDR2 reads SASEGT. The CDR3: CASSELSLAGGRTGELFF. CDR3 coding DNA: TGTGCCAGCAGTGAACTGTCCTTGGCGGGGGGGAGAACCGGGGAGCTGTTTTTT.

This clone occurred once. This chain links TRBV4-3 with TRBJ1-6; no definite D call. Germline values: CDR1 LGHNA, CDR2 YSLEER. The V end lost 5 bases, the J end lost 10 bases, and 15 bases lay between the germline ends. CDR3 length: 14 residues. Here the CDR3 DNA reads TGCGCCAGCAGCTTGAGCGGACTATCATCACCCCTCCACTTT. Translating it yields CASSLSGLSSPLHF.

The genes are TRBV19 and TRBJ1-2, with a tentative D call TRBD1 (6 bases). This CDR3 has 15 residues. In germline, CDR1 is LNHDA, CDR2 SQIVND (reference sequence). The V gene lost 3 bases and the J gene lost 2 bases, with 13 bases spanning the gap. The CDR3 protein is CASSMRDTRNYGYTF. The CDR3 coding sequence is TGTGCCAGTAGTATGAGGGACACCCGAAACTATGGCTACACCTTC.